This is a list of T cell receptor beta chains from one sample in a study of cytomegalovirus exposure and HLA in healthy donors. Some clones are missing from TCRdb's copy, which holds only in-frame ones; the method was immunoSEQ multiplex PCR. Here the sample spans about 100,000 clones, about 80% being singletons. The sample taken for sequencing was PBMCs. The source of these receptors is a man in his forties in good health and CMV-seropositive. Both conserved end residues are part of each CDR3. For some rows the clone size is stated as once, few or many, or as a class when expanded; others skip it.

TRBJ2-3 TRBV7-8 . CASSTPRGTQYF
TRBJ1-2 TRBV6-5 . CASRTPGQGSGGYTF
TRBJ2-7 TRBV5-5 . CAREGLAISYEQYF
TRBJ2-5 TRBV5-1 few CASSLQGAGETQYF
TRBJ1-3 TRBV7-6 few CASSLASAGPSGNTIYF
TRBJ2-3 TRBV9 . CASSPELTGVLGQYF
TRBJ2-7 TRBV7-9 . CSSSSSPGTGPKDEQYF
TRBJ2-2 TRBV29-1 . CSVSLVEALNTGELFF
TRBJ2-2 TRBV5-1 . CASSLATRGGELFF
TRBJ2-3 TRBV23-1 . CASSRRGSDTQYF
TRBJ2-7 TRBV5-6 . CASSLNNYEQYF
TRBJ1-1 TRBV29-1 . CSVTYFMNTEAFF
TRBJ1-3 TRBV5-1 . CASSLDRAYGNTIYF
TRBJ2-7 TRBV15 once CATSTAGAAYEQYF
TRBJ2-1 TRBV9 . CASSIRTSGDYNEQFF
TRBJ2-1 TRBV6-1 . CASSDRQGWNEQFF
TRBJ2-3 TRBV14 . CASSRTTSGKRGTQYF
TRBJ2-3 TRBV2 . CASSPQPDTSTDTQYF
TRBJ1-6 TRBV7-3 . CASSTGQGNSPLHF
TRBJ2-7 TRBV11-3 . CARIPSGTFTYEQYF
TRBJ2-4 TRBV7-9 . CASHPQGPKNIQYF
TRBJ1-1 TRBV9 . CASSVGEWEGHTEAFF
TRBJ1-3 TRBV20-1 . CSARYLGKQYF
TRBJ1-5 TRBV28 . CASSFLRDRGQDSNQPQHF
TRBJ2-5 TRBV19 once CASSNGWPQETQYF
TRBJ2-3 TRBV6-5 . CASGSGGGQDTQYF
TRBJ2-7 TRBV5-5 . CASSLEGGLYEQYF
TRBJ2-2 TRBV14 . CASSRSGGSTGELFF
TRBJ2-7 TRBV19 . CASNNPGQAYEQYF
TRBJ1-5 TRBV11-2 . CASSLDWVGQPQHF
TRBJ2-7 TRBV19 . CASNSAGTGVYEQYF
TRBJ1-6 TRBV23-1 . CASSHDLNGSPLHF